This entry lists 19 T cell receptor beta chains sequenced from one sample in a study of radiotherapy plus CTLA-4 blockade in lung cancer. Using immunoSEQ multiplex PCR, the repertoire was profiled, and TCRdb retains in-frame clones only, with some absent. This repertoire shows around 99,000 clones, 70% to 90% found once; its top ten account for 4.9%. The material sequenced was peripheral blood, taken from a patient treated with radiotherapy plus ipilimumab. All receptors come from a human donor with non-small cell lung cancer that progressed on radiotherapy plus ipilimumab.

V and J are TRBV5-1 and TRBJ2-1; possible D gene TRBD2, 6 bases. The germline V and J ends were trimmed by 5 bases and 7 bases, with 10 bases remaining between them. The CDR3 is 12 residues long. Germline V CDR1 and CDR2: SGHRS, YFSETQ. CDR3 protein: CASRREGNEQFF. CDR3 bases: TGCGCCAGCAGGCGGGAAGGGAATGAGCAGTTCTTC.

The chain has TRBV14 and TRBJ2-7; no clear D. Germline assignment: CDR1 SGHDN and CDR2 FVKESK. The CDR3 consists of 11 residues. The ends were cut back, 2 bases at V and 6 bases at J, with 5 bases in the middle. CDR3 sequence: CASSQRSEQYF. The CDR3 DNA sequence: TGTGCCAGCAGCCAACGAAGCGAGCAGTACTTC.

V and J are TRBV6-5 and TRBJ2-7; TRBD2 matches at 8 bases. Trimming cost V 5 bases and J 5 bases; bases outside gene matches: 8. This CDR3 contains 14 residues. Germline V gene data show CDR1 as MNHEY and CDR2 as SVGAGI. This CDR3 reads CASSEIAGGDEQYF. In DNA form, the CDR3 reads TGTGCCAGCAGTGAAATCGCGGGAGGAGACGAGCAGTACTTC.

This rearrangement joins TRBV5-1 to TRBJ1-1; D may be TRBD1 (5 bases). The ends were cut back, 4 bases at V and 5 bases at J, with 18 bases in the middle. Germline-derived CDR1 and CDR2 are SGHRS and YFSETQ. This CDR3 has 15 residues. The CDR3 nucleotides read TGCGCCAGCAGCCCACTGACTGGGGCAGTAACTGAAGCTTTCTTT. Translating gives CASSPLTGAVTEAFF.

J is TRBJ2-3 and V is TRBV19; D gene ambiguous. The V gene lost 5 bases and the J gene lost 2 bases, with 8 bases spanning the gap. The V gene's germline CDR1 is LNHDA and CDR2 SQIVND (reference sequence). This CDR3 is 13 amino acids long. Here the CDR3 DNA reads TGTGCCAGTAGTCTCCGCATCACAGATACGCAGTATTTT. It specifies CASSLRITDTQYF.

The count of this clone is one. This rearrangement joins TRBV19 to TRBJ2-1; D ambiguous. Germline lookup yields CDR1 LNHDA and CDR2 SQIVND (reference sequence). With 7 bases removed from V and 4 bases from J, the gap between germline ends came to 8 bases. This CDR3 region has 12 residues. The CDR3 region has the DNA TGTGCCAGTAAAGGCGGTTACAATGAGCAGTTCTTC. This sequence encodes CASKGGYNEQFF.

This sequence joins TRBV5-6 and TRBJ1-1; D unclear. With 0 bases removed from V and 0 bases from J, the gap between germline ends came to 12 bases. CDR1 SGHDT and CDR2 YYEEEE come from the germline V gene. This CDR3 region has 16 residues. CDR3 in amino acids: CASSLGPTRMNTEAFF. DNA for the CDR3: TGTGCCAGCAGCTTGGGCCCGACGCGGATGAACACTGAAGCTTTCTTT.

The V gene is TRBV7-2, the J gene TRBJ2-7; D assignment may be TRBD1 or TRBD2 (5 bases each). Trimming removed 7 bases at V and 4 bases at J, with 17 bases between. There are 14 residues in the CDR3. Germline V gene data show CDR1 as SGHTA and CDR2 as FQGNSA. The CDR3 sequence is CASKRGGADYEQYF. The CDR3 DNA is TGTGCCAGCAAGAGGGGTGGGGCAGATTACGAGCAGTACTTC.

The chain joins TRBV5-1 to TRBJ2-1; the D is unclear. The CDR3 has 16 amino acids. In germline, CDR1 is SGHRS, CDR2 YFSETQ. Trimming shortened V by 0 bases and J by 0 bases, and 10 bases separated the two germline ends. Written as DNA, the CDR3 is TGCGCCAGCAGCTTGGCCACTTTTATCTCCTACAATGAGCAGTTCTTC. Protein sequence: CASSLATFISYNEQFF.

This sequence joins TRBV19 and TRBJ2-3; D call uncertain. There are 14 residues in the CDR3. From germline, CDR1 is LNHDA and CDR2 SQIVND (reference sequence). The germline V and J ends were trimmed by 3 bases and 4 bases, with 11 bases remaining between them. The CDR3 region is CASSIQVTADTQYF. Written as DNA, the CDR3 is TGTGCCAGTAGTATCCAGGTCACCGCAGATACGCAGTATTTT.

The rearrangement joins TRBV9 to TRBJ1-3; D gene ambiguous. V was trimmed by 0 bases and J by 1 base, leaving 11 bases between them. Germline-derived CDR1 and CDR2 are SGDLS and YYNGEE. The CDR3 spans 16 residues. Here the CDR3 reads CASSVAGLGSGNTIYF. CDR3 DNA: TGTGCCAGCAGCGTAGCTGGATTGGGGTCTGGAAACACCATATATTTT.

The gene calls are TRBV5-1 and TRBJ2-5, with TRBD1 matching over 8 bases. Looked up from germline, CDR1 is SGHRS and CDR2 is YFSETQ. This CDR3 comprises 16 residues. Trimming removed 0 bases from V and 3 bases from J; junction bases left unmatched: 7. The CDR3 DNA reads as TGCGCCAGCAGCTTGGGGTCGACAGGGGTAGAAGAGACCCAGTACTTC. This gives the protein CASSLGSTGVEETQYF.

The chain carries TRBV7-8 and TRBJ2-7; perhaps TRBD1 as D (6 bases). This CDR3 is 12 amino acids long. Deletions cut 4 bases from V and 7 bases from J, with 11 bases between. Germline CDR1 is SGHVS and CDR2 is FQNEAQ. The CDR3 here is CASSSAGTEQYF. CDR3 DNA sequence: TGTGCCAGCAGCTCAGCCGGGACAGAGCAGTACTTC.

This rearrangement joins TRBV4-1 to TRBJ2-1, with D unclear. The CDR3 length is 15 residues. Per the germline V gene, CDR1 is MGHRA and CDR2 is YSYEKL. Trimming cost V 2 bases and J 6 bases, with 14 bases left between them. CDR3 in DNA: TGCGCCAGCAGCCAACTATGGCAGCCCAGCAATGAGCAGTTCTTC. Its translation is CASSQLWQPSNEQFF.

The rearrangement uses TRBV11-2 and TRBJ1-3, with 7 positions matching TRBD1. CDR3 length: 15 residues. CDR1 and CDR2 (germline): SGHAT, FQNNGV. V trimming: 2 bases; J trimming: 4 bases; junction bases outside the gene matches: 5. CDR3 sequence reads: CASSLRGTEGNTIYF. DNA for the CDR3: TGTGCCAGCAGCTTAAGGGGGACAGAAGGAAACACCATATATTTT.

This chain joins TRBV18 and TRBJ2-3; D unresolved. Germline CDR1 KGHSH, CDR2 LQKENI. The V end lost 3 bases, the J end lost 4 bases, and 14 bases lay between the germline ends. This CDR3 has 15 residues. CDR3 in amino acids: CASSPLSAQPDTQYF. For the CDR3, the DNA is TGTGCCAGCTCACCTCTCTCGGCCCAACCAGATACGCAGTATTTT.

This chain uses TRBV9 with TRBJ2-6, with D uncertain. Germline CDR1 is SGDLS and CDR2 is YYNGEE. V was clipped by 0 bases and J by 0 bases, with 4 bases between them. This CDR3 is built from 15 residues. The chain's CDR3 is CASSVGNSGANVLTF. The DNA of the CDR3 is TGTGCCAGCAGCGTAGGAAACTCTGGGGCCAACGTCCTGACTTTC.

The chain is built from TRBV29-1 and TRBJ2-6; unclear D gene. The CDR3 runs to 14 residues. Trimming shortened V by 4 bases and J by 3 bases, and 10 bases separated the two germline ends. CDR1 SQVTM and CDR2 ANQGSEA come from the germline V gene. This CDR3 reads CSVGKGSGANVLTF. The DNA of the CDR3 is TGCAGCGTTGGCAAGGGAAGTGGGGCCAACGTCCTGACTTTC.

This chain connects TRBV10-1 to TRBJ1-2; D remains ambiguous. V was shortened by 7 bases and J by 7 bases, with 19 bases between the two germline ends. Germline V gene lookup returns CDR1 WNHNN and CDR2 SYGVQD (reference sequence). The CDR3 spans 14 residues. CDR3 protein: CASNASGIALGYTF. The CDR3 DNA is TGCGCCAGCAACGCCTCGGGAATCGCACTTGGCTACACCTTC.